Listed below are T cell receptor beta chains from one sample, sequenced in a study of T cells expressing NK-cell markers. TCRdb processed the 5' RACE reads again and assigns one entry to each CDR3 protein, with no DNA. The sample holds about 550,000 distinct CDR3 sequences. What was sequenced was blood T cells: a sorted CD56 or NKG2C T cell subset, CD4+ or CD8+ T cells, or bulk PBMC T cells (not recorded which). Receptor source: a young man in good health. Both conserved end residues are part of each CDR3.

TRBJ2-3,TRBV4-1,CASSQANLIDTDTQYF
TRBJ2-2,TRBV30,CAYPTGSGELFF
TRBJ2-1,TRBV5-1,CASRLAGGSYNEQFF
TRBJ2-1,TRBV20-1,CSAPRGGSGTYNEQFF
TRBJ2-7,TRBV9,CASSVAAPGSAQDEQYF
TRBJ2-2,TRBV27,CASEQYANTGELFF
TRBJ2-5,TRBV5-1,CASSLDRETQYF
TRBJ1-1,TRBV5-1,CASSLTSQAGGRAFF
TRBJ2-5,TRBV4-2,CASSQKTPGGRGVETQYF
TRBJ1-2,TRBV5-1,CASSLLGGVYGYTF